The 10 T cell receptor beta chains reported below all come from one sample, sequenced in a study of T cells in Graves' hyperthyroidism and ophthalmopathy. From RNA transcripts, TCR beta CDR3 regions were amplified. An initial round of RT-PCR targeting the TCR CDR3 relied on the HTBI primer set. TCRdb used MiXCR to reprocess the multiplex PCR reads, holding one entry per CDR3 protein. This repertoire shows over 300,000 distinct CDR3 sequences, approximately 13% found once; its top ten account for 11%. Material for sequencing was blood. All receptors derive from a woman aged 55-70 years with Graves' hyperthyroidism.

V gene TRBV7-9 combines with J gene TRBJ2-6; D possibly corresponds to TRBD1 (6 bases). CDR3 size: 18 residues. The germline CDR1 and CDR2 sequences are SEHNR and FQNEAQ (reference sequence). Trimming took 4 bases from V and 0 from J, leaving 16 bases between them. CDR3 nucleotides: TGTGCCAGCAGCTCAATCAGGGGCCGCGTCTCTGGGGCCAACGTCCTGACTTTC. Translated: CASSSIRGRVSGANVLTF.

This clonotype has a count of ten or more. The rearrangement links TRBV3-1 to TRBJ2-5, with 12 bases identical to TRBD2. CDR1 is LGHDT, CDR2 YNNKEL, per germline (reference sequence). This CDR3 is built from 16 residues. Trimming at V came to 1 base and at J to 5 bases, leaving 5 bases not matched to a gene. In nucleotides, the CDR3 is TGTGCCAGCAGCCAAGGGACTAGCGGGACGGAGGAGACCCAGTACTTC. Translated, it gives CASSQGTSGTEETQYF.

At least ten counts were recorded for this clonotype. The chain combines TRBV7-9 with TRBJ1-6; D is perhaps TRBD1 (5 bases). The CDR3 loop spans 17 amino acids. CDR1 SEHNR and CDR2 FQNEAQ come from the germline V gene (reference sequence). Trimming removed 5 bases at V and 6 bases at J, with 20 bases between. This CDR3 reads CASSPARGAPLNSPLHF. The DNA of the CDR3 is TGTGCCAGCAGCCCCGCTCGTGGGGCACCCCTTAATTCACCCCTCCACTTT.

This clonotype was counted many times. The CDR3 DNA sequence: TGTGCCAGCAGGCAGGGTTCAGGGGCTACCGGGGAGCTGTTTTTT. This sequence encodes CASRQGSGATGELFF. The chain employs TRBV6-1 and TRBJ2-2, with D maybe TRBD1 (6 bases). The CDR3 has 15 residues. CDR1 is MNHNS, CDR2 SASEGT, per germline. V was clipped by 6 bases and J by 5 bases, with 16 bases between them.

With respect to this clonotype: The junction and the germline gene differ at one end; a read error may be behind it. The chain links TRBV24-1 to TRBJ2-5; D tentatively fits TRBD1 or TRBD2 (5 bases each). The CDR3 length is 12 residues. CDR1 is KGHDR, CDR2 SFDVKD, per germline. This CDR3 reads CATSDRGETQCF. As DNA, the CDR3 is TGTGCCACCAGTGACCGAGGGGAGACCCAGTGCTTC.

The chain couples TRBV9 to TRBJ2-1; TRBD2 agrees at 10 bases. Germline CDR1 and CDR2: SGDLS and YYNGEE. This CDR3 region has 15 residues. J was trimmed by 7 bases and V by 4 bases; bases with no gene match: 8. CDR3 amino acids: CASSTVAGGWNEQFF. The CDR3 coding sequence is TGTGCCAGCAGCACAGTAGCGGGAGGATGGAATGAGCAGTTCTTC.

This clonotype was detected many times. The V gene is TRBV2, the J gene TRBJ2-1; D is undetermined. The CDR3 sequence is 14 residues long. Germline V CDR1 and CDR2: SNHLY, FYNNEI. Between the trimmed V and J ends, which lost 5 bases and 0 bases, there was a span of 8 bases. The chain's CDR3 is CASSPDGSYNEQFF. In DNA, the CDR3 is TGTGCCAGCAGTCCGGACGGCTCCTACAATGAGCAGTTCTTC.

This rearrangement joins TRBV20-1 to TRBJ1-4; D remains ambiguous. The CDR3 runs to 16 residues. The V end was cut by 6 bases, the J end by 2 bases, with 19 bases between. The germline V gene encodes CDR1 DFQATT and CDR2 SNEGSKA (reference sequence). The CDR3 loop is CSASPRKAFTNEKLFF. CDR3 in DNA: TGCAGTGCCAGCCCCAGAAAGGCTTTCACTAATGAAAAACTGTTTTTT.

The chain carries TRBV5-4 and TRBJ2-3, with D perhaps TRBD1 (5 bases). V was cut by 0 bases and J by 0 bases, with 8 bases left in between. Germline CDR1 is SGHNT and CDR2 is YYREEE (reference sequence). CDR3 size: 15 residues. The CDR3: CASSLGGHSTDTQYF. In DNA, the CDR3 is TGTGCCAGCAGCTTGGGGGGCCATAGCACAGATACGCAGTATTTT.

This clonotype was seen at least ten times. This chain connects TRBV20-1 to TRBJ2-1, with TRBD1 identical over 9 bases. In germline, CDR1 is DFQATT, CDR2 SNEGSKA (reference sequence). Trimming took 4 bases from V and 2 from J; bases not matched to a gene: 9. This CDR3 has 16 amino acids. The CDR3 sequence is CSAMARQGEPYNEQFF. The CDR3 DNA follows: TGCAGTGCTATGGCGCGACAGGGGGAGCCCTACAATGAGCAGTTCTTC.